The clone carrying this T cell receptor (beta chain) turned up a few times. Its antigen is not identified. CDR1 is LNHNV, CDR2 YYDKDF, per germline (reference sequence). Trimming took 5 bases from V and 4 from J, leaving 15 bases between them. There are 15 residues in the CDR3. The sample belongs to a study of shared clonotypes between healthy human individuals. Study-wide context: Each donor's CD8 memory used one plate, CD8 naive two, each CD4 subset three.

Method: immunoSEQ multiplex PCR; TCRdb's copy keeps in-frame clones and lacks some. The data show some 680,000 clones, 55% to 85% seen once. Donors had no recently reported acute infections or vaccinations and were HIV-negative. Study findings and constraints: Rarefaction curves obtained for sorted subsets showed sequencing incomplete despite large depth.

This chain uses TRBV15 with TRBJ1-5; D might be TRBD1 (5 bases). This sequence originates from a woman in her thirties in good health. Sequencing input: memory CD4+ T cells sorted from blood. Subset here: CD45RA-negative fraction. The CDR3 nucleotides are TGTGCCACCAGCCCCGACAGAAACCATAATCAGCCCCAGCATTTT. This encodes CATSPDRNHNQPQHF.